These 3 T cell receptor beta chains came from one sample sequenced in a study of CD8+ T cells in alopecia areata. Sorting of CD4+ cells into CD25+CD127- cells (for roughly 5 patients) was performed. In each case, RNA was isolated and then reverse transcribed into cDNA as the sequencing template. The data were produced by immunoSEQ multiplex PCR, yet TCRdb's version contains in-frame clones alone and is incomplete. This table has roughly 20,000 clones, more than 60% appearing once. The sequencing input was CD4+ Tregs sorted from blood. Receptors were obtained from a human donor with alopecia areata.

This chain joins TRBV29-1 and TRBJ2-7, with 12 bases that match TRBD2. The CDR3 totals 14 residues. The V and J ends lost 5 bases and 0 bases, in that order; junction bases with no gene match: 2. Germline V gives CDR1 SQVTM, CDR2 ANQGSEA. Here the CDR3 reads CSVTSGGSSYEQYF. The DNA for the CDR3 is TGCAGCGTTACTAGCGGGGGGAGCTCCTACGAGCAGTACTTC.

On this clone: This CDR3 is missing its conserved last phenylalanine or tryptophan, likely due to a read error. DNA of the CDR3: TGTGCCAGCTCCGGGTCAGGGGCCTTCACTGAAGCTTTCCTT. This sequence encodes CASSGSGAFTEAFL. The gene calls are TRBV18 and TRBJ1-1; D is perhaps TRBD1 (6 bases). The ends were cut back, 6 bases at V and 4 bases at J, with 15 bases in the middle. Germline V gene data show CDR1 as KGHSH and CDR2 as LQKENI. The CDR3 is 14 residues long.

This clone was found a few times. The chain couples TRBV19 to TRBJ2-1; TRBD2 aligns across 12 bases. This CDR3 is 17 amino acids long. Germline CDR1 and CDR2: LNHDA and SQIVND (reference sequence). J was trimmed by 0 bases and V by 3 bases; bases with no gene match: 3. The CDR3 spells CASSMTSGGNSYNEQFF. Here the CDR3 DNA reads TGTGCCAGTAGTATGACTAGCGGGGGTAACTCCTACAATGAGCAGTTCTTC. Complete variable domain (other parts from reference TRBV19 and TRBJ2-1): DGGITQSPKYLFRKEGQNVTLSCEQNLNHDAMYWYRQDPGQGLRLIYYSQIVNDFQKGDIAEGYSVSREKKESFPLTVTSAQKNPTAFYLCASSMTSGGNSYNEQFFGPGTRLTVL.